The 30 T cell receptor beta chains reported below all come from one sample, sequenced in a study of low-dose radiotherapy and immunotherapy resistance in tumors. TRAV and TRBV primers primed cDNA for both TCRalpha and TCRbeta. The authors ran 15 to 20 PCR cycles to amplify TCRs with a constant-region primer and V-primer adapter. TCRdb redid the calling of the reads with MiXCR, one entry per CDR3 protein. The data contain under 90,000 distinct CDR3 sequences, about 18% of them singletons. Documented time point: before trial treatment. The starting material was PBMCs, obtained before treatment. The receptors stem from a male donor with prostate cancer.

This clonotype was counted many times. The chain recombines TRBV7-9 with TRBJ2-5; no clear D gene. V was clipped by 2 bases and J by 0 bases, with 7 bases between them. Germline V CDR1 and CDR2: SEHNR, FQNEAQ (reference sequence). This CDR3 is built from 14 residues. CDR3 amino acids: CASSLLANQETQYF. DNA for the CDR3: TGTGCCAGCAGCTTACTGGCCAACCAAGAGACCCAGTACTTC.

This clonotype was recorded many times. The chain has TRBV7-9 and TRBJ1-1; D is possibly TRBD1 (6 bases). V lost 0 bases and J 4 bases, leaving 9 bases between the germline ends. This CDR3 contains 14 residues. Looked up from germline, CDR1 is SEHNR and CDR2 is FQNEAQ (reference sequence). CDR3 region: CASSLAAGATEAFF. The CDR3 DNA reads as TGTGCCAGCAGCTTAGCCGCAGGGGCCACTGAAGCTTTCTTT.

Many counts were recorded for this clonotype. The chain employs TRBV9 and TRBJ2-7; TRBD1 matches at 7 bases. The CDR3 contains 14 residues. Germline V CDR1 and CDR2: SGDLS, YYNGEE. Trimming cost V 0 bases and J 1 base; bases outside gene matches: 1. CDR3 DNA: TGTGCCAGCAGCGTAGGGGACAGTTCCTACGAGCAGTACTTC. It specifies CASSVGDSSYEQYF.

This clonotype was found many times. The chain uses TRBV2 and TRBJ1-2, with D unclear. V was shortened by 3 bases and J by 4 bases, with 12 bases between the two germline ends. Germline V lookup: CDR1 SNHLY, CDR2 FYNNEI. The CDR3 consists of 14 residues. CDR3 region: CASSDGATFYGYTF. DNA of the CDR3: TGTGCCAGCAGTGATGGAGCTACCTTCTATGGCTACACCTTC.

The sample holds many counts of this clonotype. The chain couples TRBV2 to TRBJ2-7; D is perhaps TRBD1 (6 bases). The CDR3 extends over 14 amino acids. Germline CDR1 SNHLY, CDR2 FYNNEI. V was cut by 1 base and J by 3 bases, with 10 bases left in between. Here the CDR3 DNA reads TGTGCCAGCAGTGAAGACAGGGCGGGCTACGAGCAGTACTTC. Its translation: CASSEDRAGYEQYF. Full variable domain (outside the CDR3, taken from reference TRBV2 and TRBJ2-7): EPEVTQTPSHQVTQMGQEVILRCVPISNHLYFYWYRQILGQKVEFLVSFYNNEISEKSEIFDDQFSVERPDGSNFTLKIRSTKLEDSAMYFCASSEDRAGYEQYFGPGTRLTVT.

The table lists this clonotype with many counts. The gene calls are TRBV12-3 or TRBV12-4 and TRBJ2-1, with a possible D match to TRBD1 (5 bases). V was pared by 6 bases and J by 4 bases, with 13 bases between. The CDR3 length is 14 residues. CDR3 in amino acids: CASRGMTEYNEQFF. CDR3 in DNA: TGTGCCAGCAGGGGAATGACAGAATACAATGAGCAGTTCTTC.

In its sample, this clonotype was seen many times. The CDR3 coding sequence is TGTGCCAGCAGCTCATGGCGGACAGTGGAAGCTTTCTTT. Amino acids: CASSSWRTVEAFF. The J gene is TRBJ1-1, the V gene TRBV5-6; tentatively, D is TRBD1 (6 bases). Trimming left V 3 bases short and J 8 bases short, with 14 bases between. Germline CDR1 is SGHDT and CDR2 is YYEEEE. The CDR3 has 13 amino acids.

This clonotype was seen a few times. V is TRBV29-1 and J is TRBJ1-2; 8 bases are shared with TRBD1. V lost 5 bases and J lost 2; bases outside the gene matches: 1. This CDR3 contains 12 residues. Germline V CDR1 and CDR2: SQVTM, ANQGSEA. The CDR3 DNA follows: TGCAGCGTTCGGGACAGGAACTATGGCTACACCTTC. This codes for CSVRDRNYGYTF.

About this clonotype itself: A single base is all that separates this from a far larger clone, so a read error is likely. This chain uses TRBV6-1 with TRBJ2-7; 10 nucleotides line up with TRBD2. Judging by the DNA end, TRBJ2-4 fits better; the J call may be wrong. This CDR3 contains 17 residues. Per the germline V gene, CDR1 is MNHNS and CDR2 is SASEGT. CDR3 DNA: TGTGCCAGCTGTTACTCTGGCCAGCGGGGGGGCCCGGACATTCAGTACTTC. Residues: CASCYSGQRGGPDIQYF.

This clonotype showed up many times. The chain couples TRBV3-1 to TRBJ2-4; TRBD1 is a possible D gene (5 bases). The germline gives CDR1 LGHDT, CDR2 YNNKEL (reference sequence). The ends were cut back, 3 bases at V and 3 bases at J, with 24 bases in the middle. This CDR3 region has 19 residues. This CDR3 is CASSQRDLNRYNGKNIQYF. For the CDR3, the DNA is TGTGCCAGCAGCCAGCGAGACCTTAACAGGTATAATGGCAAAAACATTCAGTACTTC.

This clonotype was recorded at least ten times. The chain recombines TRBV29-1 with TRBJ2-5; no clear D. The CDR3 length is 16 residues. The V gene lost 0 bases and the J gene lost 4 bases, with 18 bases spanning the gap. Germline V gives CDR1 SQVTM, CDR2 ANQGSEA. CDR3 nucleotides: TGCAGCGTTGAAGATCCAAGGATTGGAGCCTTAGAGACCCAGTACTTC. Translation: CSVEDPRIGALETQYF.

This clonotype has ten or more counts. The rearrangement uses TRBV5-4 and TRBJ1-4; D not resolved. CDR1 is SGHNT, CDR2 YYREEE, per germline (reference sequence). Trimming left V 4 bases short and J 7 bases short, with 8 bases between. CDR3 size: 12 residues. The CDR3 loop is CASSRFGEKLFF. CDR3 in DNA: TGTGCCAGCAGCCGATTCGGTGAAAAACTGTTTTTT.

The V gene is TRBV5-1, the J gene TRBJ1-4; D might be TRBD1 (5 bases). The V and J ends lost 0 bases and 6 bases respectively, with 21 bases between them. CDR3 size: 18 residues. The germline V gene has CDR1 SGHRS and CDR2 YFSETQ. DNA for the CDR3: TGCGCCAGCAGCTTGGTGTCACTTGGGGCCATCGGCTATGAAAAACTGTTTTTT. Amino acids: CASSLVSLGAIGYEKLFF.

This clonotype was seen repeatedly, ten times or more. V usage is TRBV9 and J usage is TRBJ2-2; TRBD2 agrees at 7 bases. The CDR3 consists of 13 residues. Germline-derived CDR1 and CDR2 are SGDLS and YYNGEE. After removal of 4 bases from V and 7 bases from J, the junction contained 4 bases not matched to a gene. The CDR3: CASSTGTIGELFF. In DNA form, the CDR3 reads TGTGCCAGCAGCACCGGGACTATCGGGGAGCTGTTTTTT. Full variable domain (outside the CDR3, taken from reference TRBV9 and TRBJ2-2): DSGVTQTPKHLITATGQRVTLRCSPRSGDLSVYWYQQSLDQGLQFLIQYYNGEERAKGNILERFSAQQFPDLHSELNLSSLELGDSALYFCASSTGTIGELFFGEGSRLTVL.

A note on this clonotype: A far larger clone is one nucleotide away, so this likely arose from a read error. The gene calls are TRBV5-5 and TRBJ2-1; 11 nucleotides align to TRBD2. The CDR3 extends over 17 amino acids. Looked up from germline, CDR1 is SGHKS and CDR2 is YYEKEE (reference sequence). As DNA, the CDR3 is TGTTCCAGCAGCCAAGAAGGGCTAGCGGGGGGTAGATATGAGCAGTTCTTC. Translated, it gives CSSSQEGLAGGRYEQFF.

This clonotype was counted ten times or more. The chain employs TRBV2 and TRBJ2-7; tentatively, D is TRBD2 (6 bases). The CDR3 is 13 residues long. The germline V gene has CDR1 SNHLY and CDR2 FYNNEI. Trimming shortened V by 8 bases and J by 2 bases, and 13 bases separated the two germline ends. DNA of the CDR3: TGTGCCAGCCAACGGGGGAACGCCTACGAGCAGTACTTC. This sequence encodes CASQRGNAYEQYF. The complete variable domain, with remaining parts taken from reference TRBV2 and TRBJ2-7, reads EPEVTQTPSHQVTQMGQEVILRCVPISNHLYFYWYRQILGQKVEFLVSFYNNEISEKSEIFDDQFSVERPDGSNFTLKIRSTKLEDSAMYFCASQRGNAYEQYFGPGTRLTVT.

This clonotype was counted ten times or more. The chain is built from TRBV4-1 and TRBJ2-1; D call uncertain. Trimming removed 1 base at V and 8 bases at J, with 15 bases between. The CDR3 totals 15 residues. CDR1 MGHRA and CDR2 YSYEKL come from the germline V gene. The DNA of the CDR3 is TGCGCCAGCAGCCAAGGACAAGGCCCCCAGGATGAGCAGTTCTTC. Its translation is CASSQGQGPQDEQFF.

This clonotype was seen repeatedly, ten times or more. V is TRBV2 and J is TRBJ1-4; D gene ambiguous. CDR1 and CDR2 (germline): SNHLY, FYNNEI. This CDR3 is 13 amino acids long. V lost 3 bases, J lost 6 bases, and 8 bases lay in between. This CDR3 is CASSEQRYEKLFF. For the CDR3, the DNA is TGTGCCAGCAGTGAGCAGAGATATGAAAAACTGTTTTTT.

Concerning this clonotype itself: A far larger clone is only one base removed, so a read error is likely. The chain has TRBV6-2 or TRBV6-3 and TRBJ2-1; 16 bases fit TRBD2. The CDR3 sequence is 17 residues long. The ends lost 6 bases at V and 11 bases at J; junction bases unmatched: 13. The germline V gene has CDR1 MNHEY and CDR2 SVGEGT. The CDR3: CASRTIGTSGGVGKQFF. The CDR3 DNA follows: TGTGCCAGCAGAACGATAGGGACTAGCGGGGGGGTTGGTAAGCAGTTCTTC.

The chain has TRBV2 and TRBJ2-5; 10 bases map to TRBD2. The trim removed 5 bases at V and 5 bases at J, leaving 8 bases unmatched. The CDR3 length is 15 residues. CDR1 is SNHLY and CDR2 is FYNNEI in the germline V gene. The CDR3 coding sequence is TGTGCCAGCAGTCAGCCTAGCGGGGGAAGCGAGACCCAGTACTTC. Protein sequence: CASSQPSGGSETQYF.

This clonotype has at least ten counts. V is TRBV29-1 and J is TRBJ2-5, with D maybe TRBD1 (6 bases). The V and J ends lost 3 bases and 0 bases respectively, with 8 bases between them. The CDR3 loop spans 13 amino acids. The germline gives CDR1 SQVTM, CDR2 ANQGSEA. CDR3 nucleotide sequence: TGCAGCGTTGATTGGGACAACCAAGAGACCCAGTACTTC. Translation gives CSVDWDNQETQYF. The full variable domain, completed using reference TRBV29-1 and TRBJ2-5, is SAVISQKPSRDICQRGTSLTIQCQVDSQVTMMFWYRQQPGQSLTLIATANQGSEATYESGFVIDKFPISRPNLTFSTLTVSNMSPEDSSIYLCSVDWDNQETQYFGPGTRLLVL.

This clonotype was detected many times. The chain has TRBV13 and TRBJ2-7; D is perhaps TRBD2 (6 bases). Per germline, CDR1 PRHDT and CDR2 FYEKMQ (reference sequence). Trimming pared 5 bases from V and 5 bases from J, leaving 13 bases between. CDR3 length: 13 residues. CDR3 sequence (DNA): TGTGCCAGCAGCCACCGGGCTAGCGACGAGCAGTACTTC. Protein sequence: CASSHRASDEQYF.

In its sample, this clonotype was seen many times. The chain links TRBV4-1 to TRBJ1-5; 7 nucleotides match TRBD1. The CDR3 contains 15 residues. The trim removed 5 bases at V and 4 bases at J, leaving 8 bases unmatched. The germline gives CDR1 MGHRA, CDR2 YSYEKL. The CDR3 sequence: CASSYLTGRNQPQHF. Here the CDR3 DNA reads TGCGCCAGCAGCTACCTGACAGGGAGAAATCAGCCCCAGCATTTT.

This clonotype has at least ten counts. CDR3 loop: CASSRQGAGANVLTF. The DNA for the CDR3 is TGTGCCAGCTCACGACAGGGGGCTGGGGCCAACGTCCTGACTTTC. The chain carries TRBV18 and TRBJ2-6; 9 bases are shared with TRBD1. This CDR3 has 15 amino acids. V dropped 4 bases and J dropped 2; count of bases not matched to a gene: 0. Germline CDR1 is KGHSH and CDR2 is LQKENI.

V and J are TRBV5-1 and TRBJ2-3, with D possibly matching TRBD1 (5 bases). The germline gives CDR1 SGHRS, CDR2 YFSETQ. The CDR3 sequence is 15 residues long. Trimming took 0 bases from V and 4 from J, leaving 12 bases between them. CDR3 region: CASSLEARDADTQYF. CDR3 DNA: TGCGCCAGCAGCTTGGAGGCCAGGGATGCAGATACGCAGTATTTT.

This clonotype appeared many times. The chain has TRBV29-1 and TRBJ2-1, with D possibly being TRBD1 (5 bases). The germline V gene has CDR1 SQVTM and CDR2 ANQGSEA. CDR3 size: 13 residues. V shed 6 bases and J shed 1 base, with 10 bases lying between them. CDR3: CSVTTASYNEQFF. The DNA of the CDR3 is TGCAGCGTGACGACAGCTTCCTACAATGAGCAGTTCTTC.

This clonotype has a count of ten or more. This chain uses TRBV3-1 with TRBJ2-5, with TRBD1 as a possible D gene (6 bases). Trimming stripped 3 bases from V and 2 bases from J, with 16 bases between. CDR3 length: 16 amino acids. Germline CDR1 is LGHDT and CDR2 is YNNKEL (reference sequence). The CDR3 region has the DNA TGTGCCAGCAGCCATGGGGCAGGGGTGTATCAAGAGACCCAGTACTTC. Translation gives CASSHGAGVYQETQYF.

This clonotype has at least ten counts. The chain couples TRBV4-2 to TRBJ1-5; D call uncertain. The CDR3 length is 14 residues. V was shortened by 2 bases and J by 2 bases, with 7 bases between the two germline ends. Germline lookup yields CDR1 LGHNA and CDR2 YNFKEQ. The CDR3 loop is CASSQLGGNQPQHF. CDR3 sequence (DNA): TGTGCCAGCAGCCAACTGGGAGGCAATCAGCCCCAGCATTTT.

This clonotype appeared many times. The J gene is TRBJ2-1, the V gene TRBV7-4; 15 nucleotides match TRBD2. CDR3 length: 18 amino acids. Germline V gene lookup returns CDR1 SGHVT and CDR2 SQSDAQ. Germline trimming cut 3 bases from V and 3 bases from J; bases unmatched to any gene: 6. The CDR3 is CASSFGLAGGPFYNEQFF. CDR3 DNA sequence: TGTGCCAGCAGCTTCGGACTAGCGGGGGGGCCGTTCTACAATGAGCAGTTCTTC. Combining the CDR3 with reference TRBV7-4 and TRBJ2-1 gives the whole variable domain GAGVSQSPRYKVAKRGRDVALRCDSISGHVTLYWYRQTLGQGSEVLTYSQSDAQRDKSGRPSGRFSAERPERSVSTLKIQRTEQGDSAVYLCASSFGLAGGPFYNEQFFGPGTRLTVL.

This clonotype was found many times. This chain joins TRBV19 and TRBJ2-3; 7 nucleotides line up with TRBD2. Germline V gene sequence: CDR1 LNHDA, CDR2 SQIVND (reference sequence). CDR3 length: 13 amino acids. The ends lost 5 bases at V and 6 bases at J; junction bases unmatched: 5. CDR3 sequence (DNA): TGTGCCAGTAGTGGCGGGGGAGAGGATACGCAGTATTTT. Protein sequence: CASSGGGEDTQYF. The full variable domain, rest sourced from reference TRBV19 and TRBJ2-3, is DGGITQSPKYLFRKEGQNVTLSCEQNLNHDAMYWYRQDPGQGLRLIYYSQIVNDFQKGDIAEGYSVSREKKESFPLTVTSAQKNPTAFYLCASSGGGEDTQYFGPGTRLTVL.